This TCR beta chain was identified during a study of blood T cell repertoires in COVID-19. Germline assignment: CDR1 SGHNT and CDR2 YYREEE (reference sequence). Trimming took 1 base from V and 6 from J; bases not matched to a gene: 13. The CDR3 runs to 18 residues. Authors' analysis steps: How many nucleated cells were present was estimated from reference gene primer amplification. Sequencing used immunoSEQ multiplex PCR; TCRdb keeps in-frame clones, though not all of them. V and J calls and clone size are as listed in that table; D and trimming were resolved from the DNA. The data contain some 250,000 clones, 70% to 90% of them singletons.

The sequence came from a woman in her fifties or sixties with COVID-19, enrolled during active disease. The chain links TRBV5-4 to TRBJ2-2; 9 nucleotides align to TRBD2. Source material: peripheral blood. The CDR3 spells CASSLRGAGGPFAGELFF. Here the CDR3 DNA reads TGTGCCAGCAGCTTGCGGGGGGCGGGAGGGCCATTCGCCGGGGAGCTGTTTTTT.